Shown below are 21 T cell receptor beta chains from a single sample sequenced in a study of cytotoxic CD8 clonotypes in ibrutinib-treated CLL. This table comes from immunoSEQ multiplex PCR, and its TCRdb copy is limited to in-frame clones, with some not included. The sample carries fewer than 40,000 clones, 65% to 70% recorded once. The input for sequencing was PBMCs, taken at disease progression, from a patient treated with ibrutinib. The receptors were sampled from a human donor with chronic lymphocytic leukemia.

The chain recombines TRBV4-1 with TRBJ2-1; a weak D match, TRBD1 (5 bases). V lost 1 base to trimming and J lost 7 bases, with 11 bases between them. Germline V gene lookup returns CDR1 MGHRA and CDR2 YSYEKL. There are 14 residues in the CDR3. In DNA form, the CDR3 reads TGCGCCAGCAGCCAAGTAATCAGGGTGAATGAGCAGTTCTTC. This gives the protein CASSQVIRVNEQFF.

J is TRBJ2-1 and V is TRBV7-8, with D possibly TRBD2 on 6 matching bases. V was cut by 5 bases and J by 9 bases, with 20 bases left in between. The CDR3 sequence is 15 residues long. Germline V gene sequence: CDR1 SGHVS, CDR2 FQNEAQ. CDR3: CASSPLSLAGSEQFF. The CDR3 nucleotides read TGTGCCAGCAGCCCCCTCTCCCTCGCGGGGTCTGAGCAGTTCTTC.

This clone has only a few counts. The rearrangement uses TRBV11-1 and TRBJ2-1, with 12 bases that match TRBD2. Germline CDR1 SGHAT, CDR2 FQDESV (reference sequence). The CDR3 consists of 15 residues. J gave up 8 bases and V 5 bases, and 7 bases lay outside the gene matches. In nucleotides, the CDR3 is TGTGCCAGCAGCCTGACTAGCGGGAGTGTGTATGAGCAGTTCTTC. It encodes CASSLTSGSVYEQFF.

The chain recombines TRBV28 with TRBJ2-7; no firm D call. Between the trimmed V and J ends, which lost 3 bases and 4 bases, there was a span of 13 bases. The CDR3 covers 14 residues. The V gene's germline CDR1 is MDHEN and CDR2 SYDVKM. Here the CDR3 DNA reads TGTGCCAGCAGTTTCGGCTCCTCCGGATACGAGCAGTACTTC. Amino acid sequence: CASSFGSSGYEQYF.

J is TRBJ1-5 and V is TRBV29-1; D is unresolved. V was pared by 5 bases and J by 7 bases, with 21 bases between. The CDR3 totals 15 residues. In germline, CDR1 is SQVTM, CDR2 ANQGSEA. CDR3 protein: CSVSYQHGVGQPQHF. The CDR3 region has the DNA TGCAGCGTTTCCTACCAACACGGAGTGGGGCAGCCCCAGCATTTT.

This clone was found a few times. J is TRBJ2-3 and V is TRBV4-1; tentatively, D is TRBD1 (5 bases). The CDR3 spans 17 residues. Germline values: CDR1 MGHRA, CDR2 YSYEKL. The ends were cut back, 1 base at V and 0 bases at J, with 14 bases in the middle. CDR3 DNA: TGCGCCAGCAGCCAAGTGGACATGGGGTTCAGCACAGATACGCAGTATTTT. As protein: CASSQVDMGFSTDTQYF.

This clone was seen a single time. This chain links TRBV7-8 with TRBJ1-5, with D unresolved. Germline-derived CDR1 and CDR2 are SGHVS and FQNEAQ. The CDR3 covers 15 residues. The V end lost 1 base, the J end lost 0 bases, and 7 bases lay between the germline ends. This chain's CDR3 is CASSLEMNSNQPQHF. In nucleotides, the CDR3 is TGTGCCAGCAGCTTAGAGATGAATAGCAATCAGCCCCAGCATTTT.

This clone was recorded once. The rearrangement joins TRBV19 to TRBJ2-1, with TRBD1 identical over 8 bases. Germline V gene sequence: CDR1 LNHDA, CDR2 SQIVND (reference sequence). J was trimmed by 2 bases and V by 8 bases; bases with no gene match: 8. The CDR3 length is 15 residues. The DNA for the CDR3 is TGTGCCAGTTCCCTCGGGACAGGACCCTACAATGAGCAGTTCTTC. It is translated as CASSLGTGPYNEQFF.

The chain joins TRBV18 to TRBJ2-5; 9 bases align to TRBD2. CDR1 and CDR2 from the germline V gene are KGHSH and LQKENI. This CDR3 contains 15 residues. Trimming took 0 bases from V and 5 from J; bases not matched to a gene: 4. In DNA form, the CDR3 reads TGTGCCAGCTCACCACCCCTAGCGGGAATGGAGACCCAGTACTTC. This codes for CASSPPLAGMETQYF.

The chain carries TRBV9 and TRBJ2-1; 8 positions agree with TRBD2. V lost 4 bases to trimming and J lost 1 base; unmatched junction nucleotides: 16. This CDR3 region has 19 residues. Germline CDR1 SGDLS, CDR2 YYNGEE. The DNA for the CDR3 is TGTGCCAGCAGCTCCCCGTTGGACGGGAGGGCTAGATCCTACAATGAGCAGTTCTTC. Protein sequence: CASSSPLDGRARSYNEQFF.

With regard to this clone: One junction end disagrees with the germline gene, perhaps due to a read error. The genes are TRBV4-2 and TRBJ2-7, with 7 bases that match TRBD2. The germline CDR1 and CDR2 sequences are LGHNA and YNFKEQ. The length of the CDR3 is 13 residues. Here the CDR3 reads CASSPTPGLPNHF. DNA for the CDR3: TGTGCCAGCAGCCCCACCCCGGGACTACCGAATCACTTC.

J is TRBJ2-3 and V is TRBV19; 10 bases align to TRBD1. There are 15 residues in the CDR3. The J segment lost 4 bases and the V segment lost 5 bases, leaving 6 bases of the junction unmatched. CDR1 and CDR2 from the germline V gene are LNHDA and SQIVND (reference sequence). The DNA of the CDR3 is TGTGCCAGTAGTGCGGGACAGGGGCCCCCAGATACGCAGTATTTT. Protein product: CASSAGQGPPDTQYF.

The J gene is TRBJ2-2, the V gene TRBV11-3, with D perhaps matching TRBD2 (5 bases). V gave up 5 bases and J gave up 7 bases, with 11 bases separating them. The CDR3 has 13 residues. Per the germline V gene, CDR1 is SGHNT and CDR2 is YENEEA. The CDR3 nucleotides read TGTGCCAGCAGCCCCGGGGATGTCGGGGAGCTGTTTTTT. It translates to CASSPGDVGELFF.

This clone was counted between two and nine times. The CDR3 region has the DNA TGCAGTGCTAGTTTAGGGCATGAGCAGTTCTTC. Its protein product is CSASLGHEQFF. V usage is TRBV20-1 and J usage is TRBJ2-1; D is undetermined. V shed 3 bases and J shed 8 bases, with 8 bases lying between them. This CDR3 region has 11 residues. Per the germline V gene, CDR1 is DFQATT and CDR2 is SNEGSKA (reference sequence).

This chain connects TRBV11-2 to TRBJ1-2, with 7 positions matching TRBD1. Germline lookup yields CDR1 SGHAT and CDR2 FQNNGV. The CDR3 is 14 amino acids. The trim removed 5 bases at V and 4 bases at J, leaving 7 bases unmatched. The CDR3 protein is CASSVDRVGYGYTF. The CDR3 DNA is TGTGCCAGCAGCGTCGACAGGGTAGGCTATGGCTACACCTTC.

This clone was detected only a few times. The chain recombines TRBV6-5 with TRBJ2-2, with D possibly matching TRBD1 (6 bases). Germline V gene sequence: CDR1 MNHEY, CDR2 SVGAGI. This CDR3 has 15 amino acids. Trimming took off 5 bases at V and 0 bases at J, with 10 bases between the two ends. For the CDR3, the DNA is TGTGCCAGCAGTACGGACAGTTCGAACACCGGGGAGCTGTTTTTT. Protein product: CASSTDSSNTGELFF.

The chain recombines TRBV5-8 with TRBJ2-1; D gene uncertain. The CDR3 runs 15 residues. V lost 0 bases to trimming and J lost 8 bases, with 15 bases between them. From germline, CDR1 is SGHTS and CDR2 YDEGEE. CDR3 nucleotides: TGTGCCAGCAGCTTGGGTTCTTTCATCGTCGATGAGCAGTTCTTC. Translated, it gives CASSLGSFIVDEQFF. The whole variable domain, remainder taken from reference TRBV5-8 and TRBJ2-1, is EAGVTQSPTHLIKTRGQQATLRCSPISGHTSVYWYQQALGLGLQFLLWYDEGEERNRGNFPPRFSGRQFPNYSSELNVNALELEDSALYLCASSLGSFIVDEQFFGPGTRLTVL.

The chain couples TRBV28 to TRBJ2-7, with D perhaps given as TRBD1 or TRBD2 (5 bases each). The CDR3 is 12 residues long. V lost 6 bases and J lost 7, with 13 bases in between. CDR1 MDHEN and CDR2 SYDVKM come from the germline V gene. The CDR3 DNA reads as TGTGCCAGCAGCACGGGACCCAGGGAGCAGTACTTC. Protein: CASSTGPREQYF. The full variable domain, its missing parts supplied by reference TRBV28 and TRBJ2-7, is DVKVTQSSRYLVKRTGEKVFLECVQDMDHENMFWYRQDPGLGLRLIYFSYDVKMKEKGDIPEGYSVSREKKERFSLILESASTNQTSMYLCASSTGPREQYFGPGTRLTVT.

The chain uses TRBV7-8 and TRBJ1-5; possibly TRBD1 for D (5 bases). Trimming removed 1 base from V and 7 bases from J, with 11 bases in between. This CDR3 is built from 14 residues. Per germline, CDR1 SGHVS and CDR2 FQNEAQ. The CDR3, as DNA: TGTGCCAGCAGCTTAGAAACAGGCCAGCAGCCCCAGCATTTT. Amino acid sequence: CASSLETGQQPQHF.

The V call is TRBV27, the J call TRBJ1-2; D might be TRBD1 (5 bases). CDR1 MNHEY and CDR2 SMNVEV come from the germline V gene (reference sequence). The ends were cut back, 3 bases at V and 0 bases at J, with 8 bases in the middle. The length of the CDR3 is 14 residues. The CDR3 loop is CASSFQGTNYGYTF. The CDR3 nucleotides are TGTGCCAGCAGTTTCCAGGGAACTAACTATGGCTACACCTTC.

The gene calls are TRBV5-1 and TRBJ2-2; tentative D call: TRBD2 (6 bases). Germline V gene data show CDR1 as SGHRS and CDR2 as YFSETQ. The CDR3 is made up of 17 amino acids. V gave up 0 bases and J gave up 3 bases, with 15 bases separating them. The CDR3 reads CASSLAGPGLYTGELFF. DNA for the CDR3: TGCGCCAGCAGCTTGGCCGGCCCGGGACTTTACACCGGGGAGCTGTTTTTT.